Below, 12 T cell receptor beta chains from the same sample are listed, as sequenced in a study of monozygotic twins with inflammatory bowel disease. TCRdb re-called the 5' RACE reads and catalogs CDR3 proteins one per entry, DNA excluded. The sample's table shows fewer than 400,000 distinct CDR3 sequences. Material: blood. The source is a human donor with ulcerative colitis or Crohn's disease, or a healthy co-twin of an affected twin (not recorded which).

This chain links TRBV6-5 with TRBJ2-3; the TCRdb call, TRBD2, lacks DNA for checking. The germline gives CDR1 MNHEY, CDR2 SVGAGI. CDR3 length: 15 residues. CDR3 sequence: CASSYVSGSTDTQYF.

CDR3 protein: CASSPSPDTQYF. V and J are TRBV12-3 or TRBV12-4 and TRBJ2-3. CDR3 size: 12 residues.

The rearrangement uses TRBV27 and TRBJ2-5; TCRdb's D call, TRBD1, is unchecked because there is no DNA. CDR1 is MNHEY, CDR2 SMNVEV, per germline (reference sequence). CDR3 length equals 15 residues. The CDR3 spells CASSLTASPWETQYF.

V usage is TRBV27 and J usage is TRBJ1-2; the TCRdb D gene call, TRBD1, has no DNA to confirm it. The germline V gene has CDR1 MNHEY and CDR2 SMNVEV (reference sequence). This CDR3 region has 13 residues. The CDR3 here is CASTRGQGNGYTF.

The V and J genes are TRBV20-1 and TRBJ2-7; as DNA is missing, the TRBD2 call by TCRdb cannot be tested. Germline CDR1 and CDR2: DFQATT and SNEGSKA (reference sequence). The CDR3 length is 14 residues. The chain's CDR3 is CSAPPSGGTYEQYF.

The chain has TRBV11-2 and TRBJ1-6; TCRdb picks TRBD1, but there is no DNA to check that call. CDR1 is SGHAT, CDR2 FQNNGV, per germline. CDR3 length equals 17 residues. CDR3 sequence: CASSTTQGATRYSPLHF.

The CDR3 region is CASSPEGYSNQPQHF. This chain joins TRBV18 and TRBJ1-5. CDR1 is KGHSH, CDR2 LQKENI, per germline. The CDR3 spans 15 residues.

The CDR3 region is CASSLRLAGGPLAKNMQYF. The genes are TRBV7-2 and TRBJ2-4; TCRdb's D gene call, TRBD2, goes unchecked for lack of DNA. CDR3 length: 19 residues. Germline CDR1 is SGHTA and CDR2 is FQGNSA.

V is TRBV4-3 and J is TRBJ2-7. The germline V gene has CDR1 LGHNA and CDR2 YSLEER. This CDR3 comprises 13 residues. This CDR3 is CASSPHDFYEQYF.

The chain has TRBV29-1 and TRBJ1-1; TCRdb's D call of TRBD1 is untestable without DNA. The germline V gene has CDR1 SQVTM and CDR2 ANQGSEA. The CDR3 has 12 residues. The CDR3 loop reads CSGGQGAFEAFF.

The chain carries TRBV7-2 and TRBJ2-1; TCRdb selects TRBD2, and the lack of DNA leaves this call unchecked. CDR1 and CDR2 from the germline V gene are SGHTA and FQGNSA. CDR3 size: 14 residues. CDR3: CASSLQGRVDEQFF.

V gene TRBV5-6 combines with J gene TRBJ1-1; checking the TCRdb D call of TRBD1 is not possible without DNA. CDR1 SGHDT and CDR2 YYEEEE come from the germline V gene. This CDR3 is built from 14 residues. The CDR3: CASSFVTGSTEAFF.